What follows are 9 T cell receptor beta chains derived from one specimen sequenced in a study of cytomegalovirus exposure and HLA in healthy donors. It was with 60 Vbeta and 13 Jbeta primers that the PCR ran. The protocol was immunoSEQ multiplex PCR, while the TCRdb copy is restricted to in-frame clones and leaves out a portion. The sample consists of about 160,000 clones, 75% to 90% of them appearing once. Sequencing was carried out using PBMCs. The receptors come from a man between 45 and 60 years old in good health and CMV-seropositive.

The J gene is TRBJ2-5, the V gene TRBV10-3; 12 nucleotides agree with TRBD1. The end of the DNA is better explained by TRBJ2-7, so the J call may be wrong. Germline V lookup: CDR1 ENHRY, CDR2 SYGVKD. CDR3 length: 20 amino acids. As DNA, the CDR3 is TGTGCCATCAGTGAGTCGAGTTTCACAATGGGGACAGGGGGCTTCGACGAGCAGTACTTC. Protein sequence: CAISESSFTMGTGGFDEQYF.

This chain connects TRBV5-5 to TRBJ2-7, with D possibly matching TRBD1 (6 bases). V lost 9 bases, J lost 5 bases, and 24 bases lay in between. The germline V gene encodes CDR1 SGHKS and CDR2 YYEKEE (reference sequence). The CDR3 totals 15 residues. In nucleotides, the CDR3 is TGTGCCACCAAGACGCGGGCAGGGGATAGAGACGAGCAGTACTTC. As protein: CATKTRAGDRDEQYF.

The J gene is TRBJ1-1, the V gene TRBV5-8; 9 bases map to TRBD1. Germline values: CDR1 SGHTS, CDR2 YDEGEE. This CDR3 is 16 amino acids long. Unmatched junction bases numbered 9, after V lost 5 bases and J lost 1 base. CDR3 sequence reads: CASSYPGQGGNTEAFF. The CDR3 DNA is TGTGCCAGCAGTTACCCGGGACAGGGAGGGAACACTGAAGCTTTCTTT.

V gene TRBV28 combines with J gene TRBJ2-1; D is possibly TRBD1 (5 bases). The CDR3 has 14 residues. Looked up from germline, CDR1 is MDHEN and CDR2 is SYDVKM. The V gene lost 3 bases and the J gene lost 2 bases, with 8 bases spanning the gap. CDR3 DNA sequence: TGTGCCAGCAGTTTTTCAGGGCCCTACAATGAGCAGTTCTTC. Its translation: CASSFSGPYNEQFF. Filled out from reference TRBV28 and TRBJ2-1, the complete variable domain reads DVKVTQSSRYLVKRTGEKVFLECVQDMDHENMFWYRQDPGLGLRLIYFSYDVKMKEKGDIPEGYSVSREKKERFSLILESASTNQTSMYLCASSFSGPYNEQFFGPGTRLTVL.

A few counts support this clone. The V gene is TRBV7-8, the J gene TRBJ1-1, with 7 bases aligning to TRBD1. The germline V gene has CDR1 SGHVS and CDR2 FQNEAQ. The CDR3 sequence is 13 residues long. Trimming removed 2 bases from V and 6 bases from J; junction bases left unmatched: 3. Here the CDR3 reads CASSLQGVAEAFF. The DNA for the CDR3 is TGTGCCAGCAGCTTACAGGGGGTCGCTGAAGCTTTCTTT. The variable domain in full, completed from reference TRBV7-8 and TRBJ1-1, reads GAGVSQSPRYKVAKRGQDVALRCDPISGHVSLFWYQQALGQGPEFLTYFQNEAQLDKSGLPSDRFFAERPEGSVSTLKIQRTQQEDSAVYLCASSLQGVAEAFFGQGTRLTVV.

Concerning this clone: One end of the junction fails to match germline, which may point to a read error. The rearrangement joins TRBV7-9 to TRBJ2-7; D ambiguous. The germline V gene has CDR1 SEHNR and CDR2 FQNEAQ (reference sequence). The CDR3 length is 12 residues. CDR3 residues: CSSSLGPYEQYF. DNA of the CDR3: TGTTCCAGCAGCTTAGGGCCGTACGAGCAGTACTTC.

Remarks on this clone: Within the sample, other DNA sequences also encode this same CDR3. V usage is TRBV5-1 and J usage is TRBJ1-5, with 7 nucleotides matching TRBD1. CDR3 size: 14 residues. The germline V gene encodes CDR1 SGHRS and CDR2 YFSETQ. V gave up 1 base and J gave up 3 bases; unmatched junction bases: 1. CDR3 nucleotides: TGCGCCAGCAGCTTGCAGGGGGACAATCAGCCCCAGCATTTT. Protein sequence: CASSLQGDNQPQHF.

The chain carries TRBV27 and TRBJ2-2; tentative D call: TRBD1 (6 bases). The V and J ends lost 8 bases and 4 bases respectively, with 17 bases between them. Germline V CDR1 and CDR2: MNHEY, SMNVEV (reference sequence). This CDR3 is built from 15 residues. The CDR3 DNA reads TGTGCCAGCGAGCGCCTAACAGGGACCACCGGGGAGCTGTTTTTT. Protein product: CASERLTGTTGELFF.

Here the CDR3 reads CASSFDPSGRTDTQYF. CDR3 nucleotides: TGCGCCAGCAGCTTCGACCCAAGCGGGAGGACAGATACGCAGTATTTT. The rearrangement joins TRBV5-1 to TRBJ2-3; 9 bases are a match to TRBD2. The germline V gene has CDR1 SGHRS and CDR2 YFSETQ. The CDR3 is made up of 16 amino acids. Losses at the gene ends were 2 bases for V and 3 bases for J; bases not matched to a gene: 7.